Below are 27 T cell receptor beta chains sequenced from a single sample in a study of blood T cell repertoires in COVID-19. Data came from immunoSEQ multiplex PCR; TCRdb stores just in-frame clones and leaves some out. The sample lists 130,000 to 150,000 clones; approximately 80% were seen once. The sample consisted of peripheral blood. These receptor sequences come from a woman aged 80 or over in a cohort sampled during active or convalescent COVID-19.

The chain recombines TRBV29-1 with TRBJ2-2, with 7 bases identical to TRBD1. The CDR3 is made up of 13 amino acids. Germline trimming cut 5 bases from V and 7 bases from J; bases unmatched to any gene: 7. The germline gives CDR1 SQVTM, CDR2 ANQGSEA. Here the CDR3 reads CSVSKGAGGELFF. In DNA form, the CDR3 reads TGCAGCGTTTCAAAGGGGGCGGGCGGGGAGCTGTTTTTT.

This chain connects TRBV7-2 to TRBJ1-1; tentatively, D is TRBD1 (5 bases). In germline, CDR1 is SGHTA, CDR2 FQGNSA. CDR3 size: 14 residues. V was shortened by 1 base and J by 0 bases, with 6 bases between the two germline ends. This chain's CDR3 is CASSLGQLNTEAFF. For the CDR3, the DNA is TGTGCCAGCAGCTTAGGACAGCTGAACACTGAAGCTTTCTTT.

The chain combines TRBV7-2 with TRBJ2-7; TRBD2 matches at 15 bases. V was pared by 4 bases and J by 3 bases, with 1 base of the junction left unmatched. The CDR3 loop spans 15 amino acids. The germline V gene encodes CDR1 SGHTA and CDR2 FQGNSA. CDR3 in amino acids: CASSWGLAGGYEQYV. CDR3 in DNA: TGTGCCAGCAGCTGGGGACTAGCGGGGGGCTACGAGCAGTACGTC.

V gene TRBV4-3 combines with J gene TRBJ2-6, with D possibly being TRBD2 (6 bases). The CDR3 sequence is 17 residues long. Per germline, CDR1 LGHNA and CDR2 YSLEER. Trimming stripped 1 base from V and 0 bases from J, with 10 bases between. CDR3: CASSQGQGGSGANVLTF. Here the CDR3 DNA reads TGCGCCAGCAGCCAAGGTCAGGGAGGCTCTGGGGCCAACGTCCTGACTTTC.

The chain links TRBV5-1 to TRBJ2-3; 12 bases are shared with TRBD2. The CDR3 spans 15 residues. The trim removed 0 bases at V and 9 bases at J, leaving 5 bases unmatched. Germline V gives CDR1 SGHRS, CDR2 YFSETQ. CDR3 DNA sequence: TGCGCCAGCAGCTTGGACGGTCTAGCGGGGGGGACGCAGTATTTT. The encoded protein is CASSLDGLAGGTQYF.

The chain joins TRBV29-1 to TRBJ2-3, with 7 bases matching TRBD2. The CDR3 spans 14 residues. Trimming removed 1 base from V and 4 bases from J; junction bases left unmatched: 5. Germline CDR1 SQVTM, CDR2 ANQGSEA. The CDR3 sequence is CSVEGGGSPDTQYF. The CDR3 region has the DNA TGCAGCGTTGAAGGGGGGGGATCGCCAGATACGCAGTATTTT.

The CDR3 nucleotides are TGTGCCAGCAGTTCCGGGAGAACCCAGTACTTC. It encodes CASSSGRTQYF. The chain carries TRBV5-6 and TRBJ2-5; perhaps TRBD2 as D (6 bases). Germline CDR1 is SGHDT and CDR2 is YYEEEE. This CDR3 contains 11 residues. Trimming took off 5 bases at V and 8 bases at J, with 10 bases between the two ends.

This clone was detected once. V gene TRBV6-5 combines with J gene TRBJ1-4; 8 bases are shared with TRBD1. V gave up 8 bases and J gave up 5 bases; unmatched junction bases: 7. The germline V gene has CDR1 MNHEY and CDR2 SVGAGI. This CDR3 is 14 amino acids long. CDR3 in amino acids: CASSAGQGNEKLFF. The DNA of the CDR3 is TGTGCCAGCTCAGCAGGACAGGGAAATGAAAAACTGTTTTTT.

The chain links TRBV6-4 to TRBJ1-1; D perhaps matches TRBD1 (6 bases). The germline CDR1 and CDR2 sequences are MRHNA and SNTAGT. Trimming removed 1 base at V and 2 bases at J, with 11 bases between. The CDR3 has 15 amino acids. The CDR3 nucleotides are TGTGCCAGCAGTGACTTAGCTGGGGGCAACACTGAAGCTTTCTTT. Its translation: CASSDLAGGNTEAFF.

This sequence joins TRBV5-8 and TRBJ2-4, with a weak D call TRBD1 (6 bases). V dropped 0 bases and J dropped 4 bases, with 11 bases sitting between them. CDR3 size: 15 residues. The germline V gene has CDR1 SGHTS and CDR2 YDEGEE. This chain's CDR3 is CASSLVSGVKNIQYF. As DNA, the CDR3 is TGTGCCAGCAGCTTGGTGTCAGGGGTGAAAAACATTCAGTACTTC.

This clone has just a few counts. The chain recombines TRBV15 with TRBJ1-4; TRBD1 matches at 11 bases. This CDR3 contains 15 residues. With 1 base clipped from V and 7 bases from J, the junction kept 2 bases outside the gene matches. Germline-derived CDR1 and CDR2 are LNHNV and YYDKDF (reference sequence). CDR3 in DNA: TGTGCCACCAGCAGAGGGGACAGGGGGGGTGAAAAACTGTTTTTT. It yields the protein CATSRGDRGGEKLFF.

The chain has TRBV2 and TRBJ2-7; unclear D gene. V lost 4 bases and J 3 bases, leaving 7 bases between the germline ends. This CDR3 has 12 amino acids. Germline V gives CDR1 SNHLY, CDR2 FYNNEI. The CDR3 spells CASSVQIYEQYF. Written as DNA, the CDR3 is TGTGCCAGCAGTGTACAGATCTACGAGCAGTACTTC.

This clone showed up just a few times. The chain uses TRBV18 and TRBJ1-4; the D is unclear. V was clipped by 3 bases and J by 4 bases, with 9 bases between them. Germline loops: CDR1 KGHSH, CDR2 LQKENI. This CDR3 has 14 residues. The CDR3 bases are TGTGCCAGCTCACCGTACAAGAATAATGAAAAACTGTTTTTT. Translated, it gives CASSPYKNNEKLFF. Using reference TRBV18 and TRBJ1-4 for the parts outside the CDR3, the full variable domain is NAGVMQNPRHLVRRRGQEARLRCSPMKGHSHVYWYRQLPEEGLKFMVYLQKENIIDESGMPKERFSAEFPKEGPSILRIQQVVRGDSAAYFCASSPYKNNEKLFFGSGTQLSVL.

In DNA, the CDR3 is TGTGCCAGTAGAACTTGGACAGGGGGCACAGATACGCAGTATTTT. Translation gives CASRTWTGGTDTQYF. This sequence joins TRBV19 and TRBJ2-3; 9 bases are a match to TRBD1. The J segment lost 1 base and the V segment lost 6 bases, leaving 5 bases of the junction unmatched. The CDR3 sequence is 15 residues long. Germline V gives CDR1 LNHDA, CDR2 SQIVND (reference sequence).

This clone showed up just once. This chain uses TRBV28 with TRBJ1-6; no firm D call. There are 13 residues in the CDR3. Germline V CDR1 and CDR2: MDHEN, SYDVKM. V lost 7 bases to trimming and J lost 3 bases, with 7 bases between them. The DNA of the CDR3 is TGTGCCAGCAAAACTAGCTATAATTCACCCCTCCACTTT. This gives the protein CASKTSYNSPLHF.

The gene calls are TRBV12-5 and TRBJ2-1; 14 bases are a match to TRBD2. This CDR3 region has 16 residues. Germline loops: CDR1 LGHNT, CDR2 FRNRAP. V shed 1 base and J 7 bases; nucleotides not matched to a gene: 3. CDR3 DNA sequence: TGTGCTAGTGGTTTGGACAGACTAGCGGGGGGGAATGAGCAGTTCTTC. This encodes CASGLDRLAGGNEQFF.

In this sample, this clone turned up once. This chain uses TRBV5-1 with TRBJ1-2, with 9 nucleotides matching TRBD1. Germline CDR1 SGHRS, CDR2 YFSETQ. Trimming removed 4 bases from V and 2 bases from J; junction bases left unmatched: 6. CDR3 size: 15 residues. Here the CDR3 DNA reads TGCGCCAGCAGCCTACAGGGGGCGTCAAACTATGGCTACACCTTC. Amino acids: CASSLQGASNYGYTF.

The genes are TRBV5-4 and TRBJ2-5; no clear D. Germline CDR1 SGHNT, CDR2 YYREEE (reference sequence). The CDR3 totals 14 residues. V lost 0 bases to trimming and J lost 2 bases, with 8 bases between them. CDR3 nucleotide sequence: TGTGCCAGCAGCTTGGTTGGCAGACAAGAGACCCAGTACTTC. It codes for CASSLVGRQETQYF.

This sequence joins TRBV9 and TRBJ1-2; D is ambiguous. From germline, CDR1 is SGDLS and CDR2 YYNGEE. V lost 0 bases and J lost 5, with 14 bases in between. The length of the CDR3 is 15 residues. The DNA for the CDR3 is TGTGCCAGCAGCGTAGGGAGTCCCGGGATATATGGCTACACCTTC. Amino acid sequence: CASSVGSPGIYGYTF.

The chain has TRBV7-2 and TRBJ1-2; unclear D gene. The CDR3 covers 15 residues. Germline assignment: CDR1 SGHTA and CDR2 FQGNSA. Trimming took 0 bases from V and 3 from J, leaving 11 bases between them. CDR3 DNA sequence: TGTGCCAGCAGCTTAGCGCAAGACGGAGACTATGGCTACACCTTC. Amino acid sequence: CASSLAQDGDYGYTF.

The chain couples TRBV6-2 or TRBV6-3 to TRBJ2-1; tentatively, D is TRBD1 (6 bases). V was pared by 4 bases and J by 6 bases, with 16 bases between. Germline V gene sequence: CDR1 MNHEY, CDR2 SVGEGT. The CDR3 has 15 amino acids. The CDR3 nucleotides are TGTGCCAGCAGTTTGTGGTTGGGGGCATCCAATGAGCAGTTCTTC. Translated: CASSLWLGASNEQFF.

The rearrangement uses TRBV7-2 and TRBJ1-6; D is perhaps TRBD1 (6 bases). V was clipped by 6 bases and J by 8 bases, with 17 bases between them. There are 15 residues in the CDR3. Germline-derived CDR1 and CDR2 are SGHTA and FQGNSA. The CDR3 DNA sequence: TGTGCCAGCAGACTACTAACAGGGTTCTATTCACCCCTCCACTTT. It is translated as CASRLLTGFYSPLHF.

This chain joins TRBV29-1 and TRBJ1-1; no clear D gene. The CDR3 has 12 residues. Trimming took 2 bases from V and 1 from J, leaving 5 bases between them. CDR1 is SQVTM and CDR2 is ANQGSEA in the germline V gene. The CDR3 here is CSVESGNTEAFF. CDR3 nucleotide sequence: TGCAGCGTTGAATCGGGGAACACTGAAGCTTTCTTT.

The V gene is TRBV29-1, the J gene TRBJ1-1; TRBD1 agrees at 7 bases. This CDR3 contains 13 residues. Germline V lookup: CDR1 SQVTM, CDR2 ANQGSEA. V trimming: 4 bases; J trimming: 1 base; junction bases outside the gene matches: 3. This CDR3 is CSVARQGNTEAFF. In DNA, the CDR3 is TGCAGCGTTGCAAGACAGGGGAACACTGAAGCTTTCTTT. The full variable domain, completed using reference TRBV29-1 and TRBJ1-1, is SAVISQKPSRDICQRGTSLTIQCQVDSQVTMMFWYRQQPGQSLTLIATANQGSEATYESGFVIDKFPISRPNLTFSTLTVSNMSPEDSSIYLCSVARQGNTEAFFGQGTRLTVV.

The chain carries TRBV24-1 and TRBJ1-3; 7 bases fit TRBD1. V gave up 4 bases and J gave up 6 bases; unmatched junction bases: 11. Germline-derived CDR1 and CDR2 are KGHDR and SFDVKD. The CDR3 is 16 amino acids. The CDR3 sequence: CATSDPGEGAENTIYF. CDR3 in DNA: TGTGCCACCAGTGACCCCGGAGAGGGGGCCGAAAACACCATATATTTT.

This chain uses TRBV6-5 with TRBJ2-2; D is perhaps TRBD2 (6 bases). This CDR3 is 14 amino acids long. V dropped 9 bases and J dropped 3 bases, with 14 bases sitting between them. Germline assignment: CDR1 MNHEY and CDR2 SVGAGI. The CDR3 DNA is TGTGCCAGTGGGGGGACCCGGGACACCGGGGAGCTGTTTTTT. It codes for CASGGTRDTGELFF.

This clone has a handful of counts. The CDR3: CASSTQGREQYV. Written as DNA, the CDR3 is TGCGCCAGCAGCACCCAGGGAAGGGAGCAGTACGTC. The chain recombines TRBV4-3 with TRBJ2-7, with D perhaps matching TRBD1 (5 bases). Trimming left V 5 bases short and J 7 bases short, with 12 bases between. The CDR3 totals 12 residues. Germline V gene data show CDR1 as LGHNA and CDR2 as YSLEER.